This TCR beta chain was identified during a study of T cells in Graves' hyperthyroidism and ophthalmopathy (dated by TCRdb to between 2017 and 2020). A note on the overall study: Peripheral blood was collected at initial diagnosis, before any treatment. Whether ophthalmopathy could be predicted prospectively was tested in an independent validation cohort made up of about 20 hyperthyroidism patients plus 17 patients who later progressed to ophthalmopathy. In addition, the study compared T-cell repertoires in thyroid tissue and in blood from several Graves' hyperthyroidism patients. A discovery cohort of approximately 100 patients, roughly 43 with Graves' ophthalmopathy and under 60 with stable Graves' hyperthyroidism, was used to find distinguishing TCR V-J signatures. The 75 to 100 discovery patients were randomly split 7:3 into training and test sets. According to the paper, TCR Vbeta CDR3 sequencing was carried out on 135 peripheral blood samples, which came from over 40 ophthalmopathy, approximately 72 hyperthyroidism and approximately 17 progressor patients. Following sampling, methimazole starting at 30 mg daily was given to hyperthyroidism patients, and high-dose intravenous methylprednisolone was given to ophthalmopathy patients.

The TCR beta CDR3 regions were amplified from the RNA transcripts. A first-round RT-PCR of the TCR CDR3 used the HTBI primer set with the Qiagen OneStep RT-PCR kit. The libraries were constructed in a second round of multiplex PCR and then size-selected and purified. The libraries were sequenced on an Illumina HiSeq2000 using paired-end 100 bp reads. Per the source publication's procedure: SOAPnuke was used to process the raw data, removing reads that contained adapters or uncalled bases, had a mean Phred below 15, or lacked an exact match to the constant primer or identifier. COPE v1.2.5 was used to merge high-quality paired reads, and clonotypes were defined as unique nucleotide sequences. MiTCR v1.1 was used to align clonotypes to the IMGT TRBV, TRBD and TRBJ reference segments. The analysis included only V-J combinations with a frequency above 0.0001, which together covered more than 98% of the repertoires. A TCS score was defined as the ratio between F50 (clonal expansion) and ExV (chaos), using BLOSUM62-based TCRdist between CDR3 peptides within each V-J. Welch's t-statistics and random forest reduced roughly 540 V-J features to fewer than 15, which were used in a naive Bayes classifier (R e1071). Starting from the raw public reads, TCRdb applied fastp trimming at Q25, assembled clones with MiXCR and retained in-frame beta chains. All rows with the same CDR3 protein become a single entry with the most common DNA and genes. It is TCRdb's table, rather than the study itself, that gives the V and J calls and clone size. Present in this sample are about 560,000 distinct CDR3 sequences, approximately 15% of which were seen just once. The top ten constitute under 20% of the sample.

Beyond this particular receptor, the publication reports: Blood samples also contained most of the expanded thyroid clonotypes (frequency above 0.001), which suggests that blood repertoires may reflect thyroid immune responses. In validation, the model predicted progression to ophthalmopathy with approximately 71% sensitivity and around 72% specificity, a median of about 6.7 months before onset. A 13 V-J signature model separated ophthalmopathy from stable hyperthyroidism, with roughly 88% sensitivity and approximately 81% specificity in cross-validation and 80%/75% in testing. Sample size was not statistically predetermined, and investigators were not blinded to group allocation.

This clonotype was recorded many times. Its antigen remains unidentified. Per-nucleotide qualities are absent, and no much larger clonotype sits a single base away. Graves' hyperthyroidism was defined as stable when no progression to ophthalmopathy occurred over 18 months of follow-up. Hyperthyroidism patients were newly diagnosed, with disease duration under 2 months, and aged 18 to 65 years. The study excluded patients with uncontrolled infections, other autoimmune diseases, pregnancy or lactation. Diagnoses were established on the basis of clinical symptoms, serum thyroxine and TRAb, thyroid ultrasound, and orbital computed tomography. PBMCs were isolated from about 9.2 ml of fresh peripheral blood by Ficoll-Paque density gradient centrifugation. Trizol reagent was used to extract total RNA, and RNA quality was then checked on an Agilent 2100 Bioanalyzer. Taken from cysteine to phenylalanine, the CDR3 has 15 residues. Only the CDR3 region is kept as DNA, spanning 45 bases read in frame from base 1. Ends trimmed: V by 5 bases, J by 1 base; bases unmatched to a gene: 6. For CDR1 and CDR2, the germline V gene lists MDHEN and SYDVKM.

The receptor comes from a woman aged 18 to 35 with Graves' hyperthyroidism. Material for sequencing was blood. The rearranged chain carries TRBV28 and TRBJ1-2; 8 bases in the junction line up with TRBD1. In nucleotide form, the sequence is TGTGCCAGCAGTCTCGGACAGGGAGTTAACTATGGCTACACCTTC. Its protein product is CASSLGQGVNYGYTF.